Below are 28 T cell receptor beta chains sequenced from a single sample in a study of control samples from healthy donors and cancer patients. TCRdb's table, derived via immunoSEQ multiplex PCR, lists solely in-frame clones and lacks some. Here the sample spans a few hundred thousand clones, 90% being singletons. The specimen was PBMCs. These receptors originate from a man aged 40-49 years with head and neck cancer.

This chain joins TRBV7-9 and TRBJ2-1; the D is unclear. The germline gives CDR1 SEHNR, CDR2 FQNEAQ (reference sequence). V shed 6 bases and J shed 7 bases, with 10 bases lying between them. The CDR3 is 12 residues long. The CDR3 reads CASRVQSNEQFF. CDR3 DNA sequence: TGTGCCAGCAGGGTACAGAGTAATGAGCAGTTCTTC. The variable domain in full, completed from reference TRBV7-9 and TRBJ2-1, reads DTGVSQNPRHKITKRGQNVTFRCDPISEHNRLYWYRQTLGQGPEFLTYFQNEAQLEKSRLLSDRFSAERPKGSFSTLEIQRTEQGDSAMYLCASRVQSNEQFFGPGTRLTVL.

This clone was seen a few times. The V call is TRBV6-5, the J call TRBJ1-1, with D perhaps TRBD1 (5 bases). V shed 6 bases and J shed 1 base, with 12 bases lying between them. The length of the CDR3 is 14 residues. The germline V gene encodes CDR1 MNHEY and CDR2 SVGAGI. The CDR3 DNA is TGTGCCAGCAGACTGGGGGACTCGAACACTGAAGCTTTCTTT. Protein: CASRLGDSNTEAFF.

The chain uses TRBV2 and TRBJ2-2, with TRBD2 identical over 11 bases. CDR3 length equals 20 residues. V lost 8 bases and J lost 3; bases outside the gene matches: 20. Per the germline V gene, CDR1 is SNHLY and CDR2 is FYNNEI. The chain's CDR3 is CASCWDRAGLAARYTGELFF. CDR3 DNA: TGTGCCAGCTGTTGGGACAGGGCGGGACTAGCGGCTAGATACACCGGGGAGCTGTTTTTT. Full variable domain (outside the CDR3, taken from reference TRBV2 and TRBJ2-2): EPEVTQTPSHQVTQMGQEVILRCVPISNHLYFYWYRQILGQKVEFLVSFYNNEISEKSEIFDDQFSVERPDGSNFTLKIRSTKLEDSAMYFCASCWDRAGLAARYTGELFFGEGSRLTVL.

The chain carries TRBV9 and TRBJ2-2; no clear D. Trimming took 3 bases from V and 0 from J, leaving 12 bases between them. Germline CDR1 and CDR2: SGDLS and YYNGEE. CDR3 length: 16 amino acids. The CDR3 is CASSAGPGSNTGELFF. DNA for the CDR3: TGTGCCAGCAGCGCCGGGCCCGGTTCGAACACCGGGGAGCTGTTTTTT.

J is TRBJ1-1 and V is TRBV5-1; D is ambiguous. There are 16 residues in the CDR3. Germline CDR1 and CDR2: SGHRS and YFSETQ. Trimming removed 0 bases at V and 0 bases at J, with 12 bases between. As DNA, the CDR3 is TGCGCCAGCAGCTTGGCCCAACAGCTAATGAACACTGAAGCTTTCTTT. Encoded protein: CASSLAQQLMNTEAFF.

The gene calls are TRBV4-1 and TRBJ1-1; tentatively, D is TRBD1 (5 bases). Looked up from germline, CDR1 is MGHRA and CDR2 is YSYEKL. Trimming stripped 2 bases from V and 2 bases from J, with 9 bases between. There are 14 residues in the CDR3. CDR3 DNA: TGCGCCAGCAGCCAACCGACAGTAAACACTGAAGCTTTCTTT. This sequence encodes CASSQPTVNTEAFF.

The chain links TRBV27 to TRBJ1-2; D perhaps matches TRBD1 (5 bases). V lost 5 bases and J lost 6, with 7 bases in between. This CDR3 comprises 11 residues. Germline lookup yields CDR1 MNHEY and CDR2 SMNVEV (reference sequence). The CDR3 protein is CASSRGDGYTF. For the CDR3, the DNA is TGTGCCAGCAGTCGAGGGGATGGCTACACCTTC.

DNA for the CDR3: TGCGCCAGCAGCTTGGCCACAGTCGGGACAGAAGAGACCCAGTACTTC. Translating it yields CASSLATVGTEETQYF. This rearrangement joins TRBV5-1 to TRBJ2-5, with 7 bases lining up with TRBD1. Trimming removed 0 bases from V and 3 bases from J; junction bases left unmatched: 8. CDR1 and CDR2 (germline): SGHRS, YFSETQ. The CDR3 extends over 16 amino acids.

The chain joins TRBV29-1 to TRBJ2-3; D not certain. CDR1 and CDR2 from the germline V gene are SQVTM and ANQGSEA. The CDR3 is 11 amino acids. V was clipped by 4 bases and J by 8 bases, with 10 bases between them. CDR3 DNA sequence: TGCAGCGTTGCGGCCTTTTCTACGCAGTATTTT. Translation gives CSVAAFSTQYF.

The rearrangement links TRBV9 to TRBJ2-1; possibly TRBD2 for D (5 bases). Trimming shortened V by 0 bases and J by 8 bases, and 12 bases separated the two germline ends. The germline gives CDR1 SGDLS, CDR2 YYNGEE. The CDR3 loop spans 14 amino acids. CDR3 DNA: TGTGCCAGCAGCGTAGTGGACTTCAACGATGAGCAGTTCTTC. Encoded protein: CASSVVDFNDEQFF. The entire variable domain, with the rest obtained from reference TRBV9 and TRBJ2-1, is as follows: DSGVTQTPKHLITATGQRVTLRCSPRSGDLSVYWYQQSLDQGLQFLIQYYNGEERAKGNILERFSAQQFPDLHSELNLSSLELGDSALYFCASSVVDFNDEQFFGPGTRLTVL.

V is TRBV2 and J is TRBJ1-1, with no clear D. Trimming removed 7 bases at V and 3 bases at J, with 3 bases between. This CDR3 is built from 10 residues. Germline values: CDR1 SNHLY, CDR2 FYNNEI. The CDR3 protein is CASKDTEAFF. The CDR3, as DNA: TGTGCCAGCAAAGACACTGAAGCTTTCTTT. Together with reference TRBV2 and TRBJ1-1, the CDR3 gives the full variable domain: EPEVTQTPSHQVTQMGQEVILRCVPISNHLYFYWYRQILGQKVEFLVSFYNNEISEKSEIFDDQFSVERPDGSNFTLKIRSTKLEDSAMYFCASKDTEAFFGQGTRLTVV.

This chain links TRBV7-8 with TRBJ1-2, with 7 bases aligning to TRBD1. This CDR3 has 14 residues. CDR1 is SGHVS, CDR2 FQNEAQ, per germline. Trimming at V came to 1 base and at J to 6 bases, leaving 5 bases not matched to a gene. CDR3 bases: TGTGCCAGCAGCTTAGGCAGGCAGGGGGATGGCTACACCTTC. Protein product: CASSLGRQGDGYTF.

The chain employs TRBV7-2 and TRBJ2-2; D gene ambiguous. Germline V gene sequence: CDR1 SGHTA, CDR2 FQGNSA. CDR3 length equals 16 residues. The V gene lost 3 bases and the J gene lost 0 bases, with 11 bases spanning the gap. CDR3 amino acids: CASSFSVSSNTGELFF. CDR3 DNA sequence: TGTGCCAGCAGCTTCTCGGTCTCTTCGAACACCGGGGAGCTGTTTTTT.

V and J are TRBV6-5 and TRBJ1-4; TRBD1 is a possible D gene (5 bases). The CDR3 loop spans 14 amino acids. The V and J ends lost 6 bases and 0 bases respectively, with 8 bases between them. Germline V gene lookup returns CDR1 MNHEY and CDR2 SVGAGI. As DNA, the CDR3 is TGTGCCAGCAGCCGACAGCCAACTAATGAAAAACTGTTTTTT. It encodes CASSRQPTNEKLFF.

This sequence joins TRBV4-2 and TRBJ1-3; TRBD1 agrees at 7 bases. The length of the CDR3 is 17 residues. The V gene's germline CDR1 is LGHNA and CDR2 YNFKEQ. Trimming cost V 1 base and J 2 bases; bases outside gene matches: 8. CDR3 bases: TGTGCCAGCAGCCAAGGACAGGGATCATCCCCTGGAAACACCATATATTTT. Translated, it gives CASSQGQGSSPGNTIYF.

This chain uses TRBV27 with TRBJ2-7; 7 nucleotides align to TRBD1. The germline V gene has CDR1 MNHEY and CDR2 SMNVEV (reference sequence). The CDR3 is made up of 16 amino acids. Trimming at V came to 4 bases and at J to 0 bases, leaving 9 bases not matched to a gene. CDR3 protein: CASSSRQGRSSYEQYF. The DNA for the CDR3 is TGTGCCAGCAGTTCCCGACAGGGTAGGAGCTCCTACGAGCAGTACTTC.

This chain connects TRBV4-2 to TRBJ1-1; D not resolved. Germline V CDR1 and CDR2: LGHNA, YNFKEQ. V lost 0 bases and J lost 6, with 8 bases in between. This CDR3 contains 13 residues. In DNA form, the CDR3 reads TGTGCCAGCAGCCAAGATCCAAGGCCTGAAGCTTTCTTT. This codes for CASSQDPRPEAFF.

The rearrangement joins TRBV7-9 to TRBJ1-4; D unclear. The CDR3 runs to 15 residues. Per the germline V gene, CDR1 is SEHNR and CDR2 is FQNEAQ (reference sequence). V was trimmed by 4 bases and J by 3 bases, leaving 12 bases between them. The CDR3 protein is CASSSPGPANEKLFF. The CDR3 DNA is TGTGCCAGCAGCTCCCCGGGCCCCGCTAATGAAAAACTGTTTTTT.

The chain couples TRBV6-1 to TRBJ1-5; D call uncertain. The CDR3 extends over 13 amino acids. V gave up 1 base and J gave up 7 bases, with 8 bases separating them. Germline lookup yields CDR1 MNHNS and CDR2 SASEGT. For the CDR3, the DNA is TGTGCCAGCAGTGAAGGCGGGCTCCAGCCCCAGCATTTT. Translated: CASSEGGLQPQHF.

V is TRBV7-9 and J is TRBJ2-5, with D perhaps matching TRBD1 (6 bases). This CDR3 spans 15 amino acids. Germline CDR1 and CDR2: SEHNR and FQNEAQ (reference sequence). V lost 5 bases, J lost 1 base, and 14 bases lay in between. In DNA form, the CDR3 reads TGTGCCAGCAGCCGCGGACAGACAACCCAAGAGACCCAGTACTTC. Translated: CASSRGQTTQETQYF.

The CDR3 loop reads CASSYSRTGNTIYF. CDR3 nucleotide sequence: TGTGCCAGCAGTTACTCGAGGACTGGAAACACCATATATTTT. The V call is TRBV6-5, the J call TRBJ1-3; no clear D gene. Germline values: CDR1 MNHEY, CDR2 SVGAGI. V was cut by 0 bases and J by 2 bases, with 5 bases left in between. The CDR3 has 14 residues.

The chain employs TRBV27 and TRBJ1-6; 8 positions match TRBD1. Germline assignment: CDR1 MNHEY and CDR2 SMNVEV (reference sequence). This CDR3 comprises 20 residues. Losses at the gene ends were 3 bases for V and 4 bases for J; bases not matched to a gene: 17. The CDR3 bases are TGTGCCAGCAGTTTCCAGGGTCGTCGACAGGGGAGTTGGTATAATTCACCCCTCCACTTT. Translating gives CASSFQGRRQGSWYNSPLHF.

V usage is TRBV4-1 and J usage is TRBJ1-5; 8 nucleotides agree with TRBD1. With 1 base clipped from V and 6 bases from J, the junction kept 5 bases outside the gene matches. Per germline, CDR1 MGHRA and CDR2 YSYEKL. CDR3 size: 15 residues. CDR3 coding DNA: TGCGCCAGCAGCCAAGCTCCAGGGGGCGGTCAGCCCCAGCATTTT. This translates into CASSQAPGGGQPQHF.

The chain has TRBV28 and TRBJ1-4; weak D call: TRBD1 (5 bases). In germline, CDR1 is MDHEN, CDR2 SYDVKM. This CDR3 is built from 14 residues. Trimming cost V 10 bases and J 2 bases, with 14 bases left between them. DNA for the CDR3: TGTGCCACCCTACAGGAGGTCACTAATGAAAAACTGTTTTTT. Amino acid sequence: CATLQEVTNEKLFF. The full variable domain, with the rest looked up from reference TRBV28 and TRBJ1-4, is DVKVTQSSRYLVKRTGEKVFLECVQDMDHENMFWYRQDPGLGLRLIYFSYDVKMKEKGDIPEGYSVSREKKERFSLILESASTNQTSMYLCATLQEVTNEKLFFGSGTQLSVL.

This clone was seen a handful of times. The chain links TRBV2 to TRBJ1-5; weak D call: TRBD1 (5 bases). The CDR3 has 13 residues. V lost 6 bases, J lost 7 bases, and 13 bases lay in between. Per the germline V gene, CDR1 is SNHLY and CDR2 is FYNNEI. CDR3 nucleotide sequence: TGTGCCAGCAGCCCCCAGGGAACCCAGCCCCAGCATTTT. Its translation: CASSPQGTQPQHF.

Comment on this clone: This same CDR3 is encoded by further DNA sequences in the sample. The chain is built from TRBV10-1 and TRBJ2-7; D might be TRBD1 or TRBD2, each matching 5 bases. Germline-derived CDR1 and CDR2 are WNHNN and SYGVQD (reference sequence). This CDR3 is built from 13 residues. Trimming stripped 0 bases from V and 4 bases from J, with 7 bases between. The CDR3 is CASSESGAYEQYF. The CDR3 region has the DNA TGCGCCAGCAGTGAGTCCGGGGCGTACGAGCAGTACTTC.

The V gene is TRBV7-2, the J gene TRBJ2-5; a possible D gene is TRBD1 (7 bases). Germline V gives CDR1 SGHTA, CDR2 FQGNSA. CDR3 length: 16 residues. The V end lost 2 bases, the J end lost 5 bases, and 18 bases lay between the germline ends. The CDR3 loop reads CASSLQSLQGRETQYF. The CDR3 region has the DNA TGTGCCAGCAGCTTACAGTCCCTACAGGGGAGGGAGACCCAGTACTTC.

CDR3 coding DNA: TGTGCCAGCAGCTTAGAGGGACAGCTCTTCAATGAGCAGTTCTTC. Translated, it gives CASSLEGQLFNEQFF. The chain has TRBV7-3 and TRBJ2-1, with 7 nucleotides matching TRBD1. The germline V gene has CDR1 SGHTA and CDR2 FQGTGA. This CDR3 spans 15 amino acids. V was clipped by 2 bases and J by 6 bases; unmatched bases: 7.